Following are 17 T cell receptor beta chains from one sample sequenced in a study of graft-versus-host responses after intestinal transplantation (dated by TCRdb to the early 2020s). The protocol used for the library was the immunoSEQ multiplex PCR assay. TCRdb retrieved this table from immuneACCESS and kept in-frame rearrangements only. Not all clones are present; in checked studies, unresolved V genes account for under half, and no reason is known for the remainder. Within this sample are approximately 94,000 clones, with over 75% of them counted one time only. The ten largest clonotypes hold 0.95% of the sample. This specimen's time point label, interpreted: cells obtained before transplantation from donor or recipient. No antigen has been identified for these receptors. Sample: unstimulated CD4+ T cells sorted from spleen or lymph node cells, taken before transplant. These TCRs come from a human donor who was the organ donor for an intestinal transplant.

The chain carries TRBV4-2 and TRBJ1-2, with D possibly TRBD1 on 5 matching bases. The CDR3 is 19 residues long. CDR1 and CDR2 (germline): LGHNA, YNFKEQ. V was cut by 1 base and J by 0 bases, with 21 bases left in between. In DNA form, the CDR3 reads TGTGCCAGCAGCCAAGCATCACAGGTGGGGTACGGGGCTAACTATGGCTACACCTTC. This codes for CASSQASQVGYGANYGYTF.

This chain joins TRBV27 and TRBJ1-2; D unclear. CDR1 and CDR2 (germline): MNHEY, SMNVEV (reference sequence). CDR3 length equals 11 residues. Trimming stripped 10 bases from V and 5 bases from J, with 11 bases between. CDR3 in DNA: TGTGCCACCAGGCTGGGTTATGGCTACACCTTC. As protein: CATRLGYGYTF.

V usage is TRBV19 and J usage is TRBJ2-7, with D uncertain. The germline V and J ends were trimmed by 3 bases and 0 bases, with 12 bases remaining between them. Germline CDR1 reads LNHDA; CDR2 reads SQIVND (reference sequence). The CDR3 contains 15 residues. CDR3 protein: CASSIDARSSYEQYF. In DNA, the CDR3 is TGTGCCAGTAGTATTGACGCTAGGAGCTCCTACGAGCAGTACTTC.

The chain is built from TRBV18 and TRBJ2-7; 8 bases line up with TRBD1. Unmatched junction bases numbered 6, after V lost 5 bases and J lost 6 bases. Germline V lookup: CDR1 KGHSH, CDR2 LQKENI. This CDR3 spans 13 amino acids. As DNA, the CDR3 is TGTGCCAGCTCAACAGGGGGAATATCCGAGCAGTACTTC. The encoded protein is CASSTGGISEQYF.

This chain joins TRBV19 and TRBJ1-2; a possible D gene is TRBD1 (5 bases). The CDR3 contains 14 residues. Between the trimmed V and J ends, which lost 6 bases and 4 bases, there was a span of 15 bases. Per the germline V gene, CDR1 is LNHDA and CDR2 is SQIVND (reference sequence). The CDR3 loop is CASSQRGRSYGYTF. The CDR3 nucleotides read TGTGCCAGTAGCCAACGGGGACGGAGCTATGGCTACACCTTC.

A remark on this clone: Germline and junction disagree at one end, which may indicate a read error. The chain has TRBV6-4 and TRBJ1-4, with 8 bases fitting TRBD1. Germline assignment: CDR1 MRHNA and CDR2 SNTAGT. The length of the CDR3 is 11 residues. The CDR3 loop reads CASSDSQGDLF. Here the CDR3 DNA reads TGTGCCAGCAGTGACTCACAGGGGGACCTATTT.

The chain employs TRBV10-2 and TRBJ1-5; D call uncertain. The V and J ends lost 3 bases and 8 bases respectively, with 8 bases between them. The germline V gene encodes CDR1 WSHSY and CDR2 SAAADI. The CDR3 has 12 amino acids. The CDR3 loop reads CASSELDEPQHF. CDR3 in DNA: TGCGCCAGCAGTGAATTGGATGAGCCCCAGCATTTT.

The rearrangement links TRBV6-4 to TRBJ2-3; D is ambiguous. CDR3 length: 15 residues. The germline V gene encodes CDR1 MRHNA and CDR2 SNTAGT. V was clipped by 2 bases and J by 4 bases, with 13 bases between them. CDR3 loop: CASSDTGRMPDTQYF. The CDR3 DNA is TGTGCCAGCAGTGACACCGGACGGATGCCAGATACGCAGTATTTT.

The CDR3: CASSLAGNSGANVLTF. CDR3 in DNA: TGCGCCAGCAGCTTGGCGGGAAACTCTGGGGCCAACGTCCTGACTTTC. The rearrangement links TRBV5-1 to TRBJ2-6, with D perhaps matching TRBD2 (5 bases). Between the trimmed V and J ends, which lost 0 bases and 0 bases, there was a span of 7 bases. The CDR3 is 16 amino acids. CDR1 is SGHRS, CDR2 YFSETQ, per germline.

In its sample, this clone was seen once. The rearrangement uses TRBV6-5 and TRBJ1-2, with D perhaps matching TRBD1 (5 bases). Germline loops: CDR1 MNHEY, CDR2 SVGAGI. Trimming stripped 5 bases from V and 4 bases from J, with 11 bases between. The CDR3 contains 13 residues. The CDR3 loop reads CASSERGSYGYTF. DNA of the CDR3: TGTGCCAGCAGTGAACGGGGCAGCTATGGCTACACCTTC.

The J gene is TRBJ2-1, the V gene TRBV2; D might be TRBD2 (6 bases). Germline CDR1 is SNHLY and CDR2 is FYNNEI. The CDR3 loop spans 13 amino acids. Between the trimmed V and J ends, which lost 6 bases and 8 bases, there was a span of 14 bases. The CDR3 protein is CASSPLRDYEQFF. The DNA of the CDR3 is TGTGCCAGCAGCCCCTTGCGGGACTATGAGCAGTTCTTC.

Worth noting for this clone: One junction end does not reproduce the germline sequence, and a read error may be involved. This chain connects TRBV18 to TRBJ2-3; D may correspond to TRBD1 or TRBD2 (7 bases each). This CDR3 is 15 amino acids long. Germline CDR1 and CDR2: KGHSH and LQKENI. This CDR3 reads CASSPLGGGTDTQYF. The CDR3, as DNA: TGTGCCAGCTCACCACTGGGAGGGGGCACGGATACGCAGTATTTT.

V gene TRBV7-2 combines with J gene TRBJ2-4, with TRBD2 matching over 9 bases. Unmatched junction bases numbered 2, after V lost 1 base and J lost 7 bases. Germline V CDR1 and CDR2: SGHTA, FQGNSA. The CDR3 length is 14 residues. CDR3 sequence: CASSLDLAGNIQYF. Here the CDR3 DNA reads TGTGCCAGCAGCTTAGATCTAGCGGGGAACATTCAGTACTTC. Looking up the rest from reference TRBV7-2 and TRBJ2-4 gives the full variable domain: GAGVSQSPSNKVTEKGKDVELRCDPISGHTALYWYRQSLGQGLEFLIYFQGNSAPDKSGLPSDRFSAERTGGSVSTLTIQRTQQEDSAVYLCASSLDLAGNIQYFGAGTRLSVL.

The gene calls are TRBV7-3 and TRBJ1-2, with 11 bases aligning to TRBD1. Trimming cost V 5 bases and J 10 bases; bases outside gene matches: 3. Germline values: CDR1 SGHTA, CDR2 FQGTGA. The CDR3 runs 12 residues. The CDR3 DNA reads TGTGCCAGCAGCCGGGACAGGGGGGCCTACACCTTC. Residues: CASSRDRGAYTF. Full variable domain (rest looked up from reference TRBV7-3 and TRBJ1-2): GAGVSQTPSNKVTEKGKYVELRCDPISGHTALYWYRQSLGQGPEFLIYFQGTGAADDSGLPNDRFFAVRPEGSVSTLKIQRTERGDSAVYLCASSRDRGAYTFGSGTRLTVV.

J is TRBJ2-1 and V is TRBV6-1; TRBD1 matches 10 bases. The germline V gene encodes CDR1 MNHNS and CDR2 SASEGT. The CDR3 length is 15 residues. V trimming: 5 bases; J trimming: 8 bases; junction bases outside the gene matches: 9. CDR3 amino acids: CASSSRDRGGDEQFF. The CDR3 DNA is TGTGCCAGCAGTAGCCGGGACAGGGGAGGGGATGAGCAGTTCTTC.

The chain has TRBV6-1 and TRBJ1-4, with 7 bases that match TRBD1. Unmatched junction bases numbered 3, after V lost 4 bases and J lost 4 bases. The CDR3 is 14 amino acids. CDR1 MNHNS and CDR2 SASEGT come from the germline V gene. DNA of the CDR3: TGTGCCAGCAGTGTCCAGGGGGGTAATGAAAAACTGTTTTTT. Its protein product is CASSVQGGNEKLFF.

The rearrangement uses TRBV7-9 and TRBJ1-1; maybe TRBD1 (5 bases). There are 12 residues in the CDR3. V was cut by 5 bases and J by 10 bases, with 14 bases left in between. CDR1 is SEHNR, CDR2 FQNEAQ, per germline (reference sequence). The CDR3 protein is CASSRGGRGAFF. In nucleotides, the CDR3 is TGTGCCAGCAGCCGCGGGGGGAGGGGAGCTTTCTTT.